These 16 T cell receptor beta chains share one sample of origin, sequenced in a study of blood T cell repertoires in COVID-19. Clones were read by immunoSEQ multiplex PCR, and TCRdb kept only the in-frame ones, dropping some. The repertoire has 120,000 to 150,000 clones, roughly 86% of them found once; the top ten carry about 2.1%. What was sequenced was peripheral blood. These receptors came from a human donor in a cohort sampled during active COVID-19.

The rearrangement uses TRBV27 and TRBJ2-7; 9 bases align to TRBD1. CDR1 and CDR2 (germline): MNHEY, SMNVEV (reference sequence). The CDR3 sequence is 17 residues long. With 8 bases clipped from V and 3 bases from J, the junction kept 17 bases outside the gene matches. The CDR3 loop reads CASGTNDRGGRNYEQYF. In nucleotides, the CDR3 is TGTGCCAGCGGGACCAACGACAGGGGGGGTCGTAACTACGAGCAGTACTTC.

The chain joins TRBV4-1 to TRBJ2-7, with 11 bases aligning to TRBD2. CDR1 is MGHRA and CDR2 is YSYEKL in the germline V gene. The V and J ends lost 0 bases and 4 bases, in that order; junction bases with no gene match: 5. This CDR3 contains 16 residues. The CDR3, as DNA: TGCGCCAGCAGCCAAGAGGAACTAGCGGGAGTGTACGAGCAGTACTTC. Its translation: CASSQEELAGVYEQYF.

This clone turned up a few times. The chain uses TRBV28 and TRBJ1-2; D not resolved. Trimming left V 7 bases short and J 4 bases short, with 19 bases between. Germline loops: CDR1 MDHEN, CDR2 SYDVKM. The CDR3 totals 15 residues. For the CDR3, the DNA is TGTGCCAGCATGTCAGCATCAGCGGATAGCTATGGCTACACCTTC. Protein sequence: CASMSASADSYGYTF.

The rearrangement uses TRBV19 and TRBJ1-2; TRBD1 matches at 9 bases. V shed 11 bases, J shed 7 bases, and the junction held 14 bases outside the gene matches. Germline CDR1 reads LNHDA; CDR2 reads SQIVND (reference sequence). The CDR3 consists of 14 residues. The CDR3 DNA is TGTGCCGCTGCTCCGGGACAGGGAACACCTGGCTACACCTTC. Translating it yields CAAAPGQGTPGYTF.

The CDR3: CASSLAGQGADTEAFF. The CDR3 bases are TGTGCCAGCAGTTTAGCCGGACAGGGTGCGGACACTGAAGCTTTCTTT. The chain uses TRBV28 and TRBJ1-1; 8 bases align to TRBD1. The CDR3 loop spans 16 amino acids. With V trimmed by 2 bases and J by 3 bases, 8 bases remained unmatched. Germline CDR1 reads MDHEN; CDR2 reads SYDVKM.

CDR3 loop: CASSKRLAGATGELFF. CDR3 sequence (DNA): TGTGCCAGCAGCAAACGACTAGCGGGGGCCACCGGGGAGCTGTTTTTT. This sequence joins TRBV9 and TRBJ2-2, with 12 positions matching TRBD2. The germline CDR1 and CDR2 sequences are SGDLS and YYNGEE. The CDR3 contains 16 residues. With V trimmed by 4 bases and J by 4 bases, 5 bases remained unmatched.

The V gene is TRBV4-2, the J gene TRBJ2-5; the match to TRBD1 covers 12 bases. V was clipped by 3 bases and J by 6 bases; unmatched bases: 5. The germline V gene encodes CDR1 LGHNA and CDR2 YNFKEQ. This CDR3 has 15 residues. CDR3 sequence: CASSHGDRGQKTQYF. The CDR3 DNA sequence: TGTGCCAGCAGCCATGGGGACAGGGGGCAAAAGACCCAGTACTTC.

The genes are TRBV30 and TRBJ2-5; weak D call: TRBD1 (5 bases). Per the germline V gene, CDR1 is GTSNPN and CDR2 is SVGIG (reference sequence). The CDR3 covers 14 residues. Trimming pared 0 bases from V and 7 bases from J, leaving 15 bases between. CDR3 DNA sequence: TGTGCCTGGAGTGTACGGAACAGGCTGGGGACCCAGTACTTC. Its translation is CAWSVRNRLGTQYF. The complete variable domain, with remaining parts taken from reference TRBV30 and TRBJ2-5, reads SQTIHQWPATLVQPVGSPLSLECTVEGTSNPNLYWYRQAAGRGLQLLFYSVGIGQISSEVPQNLSASRPQDRQFILSSKKLLLSDSGFYLCAWSVRNRLGTQYFGPGTRLLVL.

The DNA for the CDR3 is TGCAGCGTCGCCGGGACTAGCGTGGGTGAGCAGTTCTTC. This codes for CSVAGTSVGEQFF. The chain employs TRBV29-1 and TRBJ2-1; 10 bases are a match to TRBD2. After removal of 6 bases from V and 9 bases from J, the junction contained 8 bases not matched to a gene. The CDR3 runs 13 residues. Germline V gene sequence: CDR1 SQVTM, CDR2 ANQGSEA.

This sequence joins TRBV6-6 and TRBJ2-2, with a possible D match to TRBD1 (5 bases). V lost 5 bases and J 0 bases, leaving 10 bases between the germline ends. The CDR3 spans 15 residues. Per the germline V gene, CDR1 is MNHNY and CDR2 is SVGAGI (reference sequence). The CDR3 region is CASSHEDTNTGELFF. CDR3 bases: TGTGCCAGCAGTCACGAGGACACGAACACCGGGGAGCTGTTTTTT.

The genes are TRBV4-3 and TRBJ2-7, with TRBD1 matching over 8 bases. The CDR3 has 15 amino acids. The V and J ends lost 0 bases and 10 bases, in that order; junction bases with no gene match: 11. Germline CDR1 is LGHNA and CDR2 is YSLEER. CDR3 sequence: CASSQEGVPGQAQYF. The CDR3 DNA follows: TGCGCCAGCAGCCAAGAGGGTGTTCCGGGACAGGCTCAGTACTTC.

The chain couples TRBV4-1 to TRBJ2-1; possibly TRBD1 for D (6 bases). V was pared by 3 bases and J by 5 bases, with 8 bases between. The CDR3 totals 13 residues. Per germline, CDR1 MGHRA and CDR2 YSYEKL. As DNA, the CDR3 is TGCGCCAGCAGCCAGCGGACAGACAATGAGCAGTTCTTC. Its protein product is CASSQRTDNEQFF.

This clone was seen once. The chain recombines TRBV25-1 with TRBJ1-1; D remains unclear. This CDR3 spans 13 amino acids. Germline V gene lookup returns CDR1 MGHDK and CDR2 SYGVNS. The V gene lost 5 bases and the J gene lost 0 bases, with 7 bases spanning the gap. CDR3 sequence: CASSLHMNTEAFF. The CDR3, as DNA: TGTGCCAGCAGTCTTCACATGAACACTGAAGCTTTCTTT.

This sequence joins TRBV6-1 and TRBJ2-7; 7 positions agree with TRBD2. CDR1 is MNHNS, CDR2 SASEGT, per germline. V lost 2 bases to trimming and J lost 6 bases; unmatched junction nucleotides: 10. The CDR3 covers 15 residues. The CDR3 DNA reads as TGTGCCAGCAGTGAACGGTCGGCGGGAGCTTCCGAGCAGTACTTC. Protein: CASSERSAGASEQYF.

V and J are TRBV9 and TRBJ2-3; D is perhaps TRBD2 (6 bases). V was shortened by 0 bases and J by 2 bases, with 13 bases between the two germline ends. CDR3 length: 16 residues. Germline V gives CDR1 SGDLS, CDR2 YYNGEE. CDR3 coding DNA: TGTGCCAGCAGCGTAGTTGGTAGCGGAGTCACAGATACGCAGTATTTT. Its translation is CASSVVGSGVTDTQYF.

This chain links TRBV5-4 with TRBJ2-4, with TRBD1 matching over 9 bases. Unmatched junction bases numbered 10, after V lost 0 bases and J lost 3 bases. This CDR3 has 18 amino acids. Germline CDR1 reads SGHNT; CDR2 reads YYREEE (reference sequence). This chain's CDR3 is CASSLGGQGLFGKNIQYF. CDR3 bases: TGTGCCAGCAGCTTGGGGGGACAGGGTTTATTTGGCAAAAACATTCAGTACTTC.